The rows below give T cell receptor beta chains drawn from one sample of a study of blood T cells in healthy people across ages. TCRdb itself ran the 5' RACE reads through MiXCR, one entry per CDR3 protein. Altogether about 800,000 distinct CDR3 sequences are present, nearly 60% being singletons, with the ten largest covering approximately 23%. The sample comprised blood. The receptors come from a man aged 25-45 years in good health. Each CDR3 is given with its conserved first and last residue. D genes are given only for firm matches. Clone size, where shown, is once, few, many, or a class for clones that have expanded.

V gene: TRBV10-3
clone size: -
D gene: TRBD2
J gene: TRBJ2-1
CDR3 protein: CAIRETSGDYNEQFF
CDR3 DNA: TGTGCCATCAGGGAGACTAGCGGGGATTACAATGAGCAGTTCTTC

V gene: TRBV29-1
clone size: few
D gene: TRBD1
J gene: TRBJ2-3
CDR3 protein: CSVYRDRSTDTQYF
CDR3 DNA: TGCAGCGTTTACCGGGACAGAAGTACAGATACGCAGTATTTT

V gene: TRBV7-9
clone size: few
D gene: -
J gene: TRBJ2-5
CDR3 protein: CASSHSQETQYF
CDR3 DNA: TGTGCCAGCAGCCATTCACAAGAGACCCAGTACTTC

V gene: TRBV28
clone size: -
D gene: TRBD1
J gene: TRBJ2-1
CDR3 protein: CASSLIFGTADNEQFF
CDR3 DNA: TGTGCCAGCAGTTTAATATTTGGGACAGCAGACAATGAGCAGTTCTTC

V gene: TRBV11-2
clone size: -
D gene: -
J gene: TRBJ2-5
CDR3 protein: CASSLAGSGTQYF
CDR3 DNA: TGTGCCAGCAGCTTAGCGGGGTCTGGAACCCAGTACTTC

V gene: TRBV6-2/TRBV6-3
clone size: -
D gene: -
J gene: TRBJ2-6
CDR3 protein: CASSYRGSGANVLTF
CDR3 DNA: TGTGCCAGCAGTTACCGGGGGTCTGGGGCCAACGTCCTGACTTTC

V gene: TRBV2
clone size: -
D gene: -
J gene: TRBJ1-1
CDR3 protein: CATPRNTEAFF
CDR3 DNA: TGTGCCACCCCGAGGAACACTGAAGCTTTCTTT

V gene: TRBV5-1
clone size: -
D gene: -
J gene: TRBJ2-5
CDR3 protein: CASSEDSGLEETQYF
CDR3 DNA: TGCGCCAGCAGCGAGGATTCGGGGCTAGAGGAGACCCAGTACTTC

V gene: TRBV7-9
clone size: -
D gene: -
J gene: TRBJ2-1
CDR3 protein: CASSLELIGKFF
CDR3 DNA: TGTGCCAGCAGCTTAGAACTCATCGGGAAGTTCTTC

V gene: TRBV4-3
clone size: -
D gene: -
J gene: TRBJ1-2
CDR3 protein: CASSQEEQTFYGYTF
CDR3 DNA: TGCGCCAGCAGCCAAGAAGAACAGACATTCTATGGCTACACCTTC

V gene: TRBV3-1
clone size: few
D gene: -
J gene: TRBJ2-4
CDR3 protein: CASSQTAGGDIQYF
CDR3 DNA: TGTGCCAGCAGCCAAACGGCCGGAGGGGACATTCAGTACTTC

V gene: TRBV25-1
clone size: -
D gene: TRBD1
J gene: TRBJ2-1
CDR3 protein: CASSDFQGANEQFF
CDR3 DNA: TGTGCCAGCAGTGATTTCCAGGGGGCAAATGAGCAGTTCTTC

V gene: TRBV4-1
clone size: -
D gene: TRBD2
J gene: TRBJ2-1
CDR3 protein: CASSQEAGGLYNEQFF
CDR3 DNA: TGCGCCAGCAGCCAAGAAGCGGGAGGGCTGTACAATGAGCAGTTCTTC

V gene: TRBV29-1
clone size: few
D gene: -
J gene: TRBJ1-2
CDR3 protein: CSVDDTDTGGYTF
CDR3 DNA: TGCAGCGTTGACGATACGGACACTGGGGGCTACACCTTC

V gene: TRBV7-8
clone size: -
D gene: -
J gene: TRBJ2-5
CDR3 protein: CASSLGPQGRETQYF
CDR3 DNA: TGTGCCAGCAGCCTGGGTCCACAAGGTAGAGAGACCCAGTACTTC

V gene: TRBV25-1
clone size: -
D gene: TRBD2
J gene: TRBJ2-7
CDR3 protein: CATSLGGNSYEQYF
CDR3 DNA: TGTGCGACCTCCCTGGGAGGGAACAGCTACGAGCAGTACTTC

V gene: TRBV20-1
clone size: few
D gene: -
J gene: TRBJ1-4
CDR3 protein: CSARDFGGVNEKLFF
CDR3 DNA: TGCAGTGCTAGAGATTTCGGGGGAGTGAATGAAAAACTGTTTTTT

V gene: TRBV2
clone size: -
D gene: TRBD2
J gene: TRBJ2-1
CDR3 protein: CASSVRLAPGPHNEQFF
CDR3 DNA: TGTGCCAGCAGTGTCAGACTAGCCCCGGGACCGCACAATGAGCAGTTCTTC

V gene: TRBV4-2
clone size: -
D gene: -
J gene: TRBJ2-3
CDR3 protein: CASSQEARPRTDTQYF
CDR3 DNA: TGTGCCAGCAGCCAAGAAGCGAGGCCCCGCACAGATACGCAGTATTTT

V gene: TRBV4-1
clone size: -
D gene: -
J gene: TRBJ2-1
CDR3 protein: CASSVGGIYNEQFF
CDR3 DNA: TGCGCCAGCAGCGTAGGAGGGATCTACAATGAGCAGTTCTTC

V gene: TRBV20-1
clone size: -
D gene: TRBD2
J gene: TRBJ2-1
CDR3 protein: CSAILLADNEQFF
CDR3 DNA: TGCAGTGCTATTTTACTAGCGGACAATGAGCAGTTCTTC

V gene: TRBV2
clone size: -
D gene: TRBD1
J gene: TRBJ1-1
CDR3 protein: CASSERGQVTEAFF
CDR3 DNA: TGTGCCAGCAGTGAGAGGGGACAGGTCACTGAAGCTTTCTTT

V gene: TRBV7-2
clone size: -
D gene: TRBD2
J gene: TRBJ2-5
CDR3 protein: CASSSSGGVQETQYF
CDR3 DNA: TGTGCCAGCAGTTCCAGCGGGGGGGTTCAAGAGACCCAGTACTTC

V gene: TRBV5-1
clone size: -
D gene: -
J gene: TRBJ1-2
CDR3 protein: CASSLAPRNHGYTF
CDR3 DNA: TGCGCCAGCAGCTTGGCCCCGAGGAACCATGGCTACACCTTC

V gene: TRBV7-2
clone size: many
D gene: -
J gene: TRBJ2-3
CDR3 protein: CASSRDGTTDTQYF
CDR3 DNA: TGTGCCAGCAGCCGGGACGGGACCACAGATACGCAGTATTTT

V gene: TRBV5-1
clone size: -
D gene: -
J gene: TRBJ2-7
CDR3 protein: CASSTATGSYEQYF
CDR3 DNA: TGCGCCAGCAGCACGGCGACAGGTTCCTACGAGCAGTACTTC

V gene: TRBV11-2
clone size: -
D gene: TRBD1
J gene: TRBJ2-1
CDR3 protein: CASSSTRGLFSRNNEQFF
CDR3 DNA: TGTGCCAGCAGCTCTACCAGGGGGCTGTTCTCCAGGAACAATGAGCAGTTCTTC

V gene: TRBV14
clone size: -
D gene: -
J gene: TRBJ2-5
CDR3 protein: CASSQITSSETQYF
CDR3 DNA: TGTGCCAGCAGCCAAATAACTAGCTCGGAGACCCAGTACTTC

V gene: TRBV28
clone size: -
D gene: -
J gene: TRBJ1-2
CDR3 protein: CASRTASPSSEGYTF
CDR3 DNA: TGTGCCAGCAGGACAGCCAGTCCCTCCAGCGAGGGCTACACCTTC

V gene: TRBV5-1
clone size: -
D gene: TRBD1
J gene: TRBJ2-5
CDR3 protein: CASSLGDRVFEETQYF
CDR3 DNA: TGCGCCAGCAGCTTGGGGGACAGGGTGTTTGAAGAGACCCAGTACTTC

V gene: TRBV7-8
clone size: -
D gene: -
J gene: TRBJ2-2
CDR3 protein: CASSLASGRTYLGELFF
CDR3 DNA: TGTGCCAGCAGCTTAGCGAGTGGGAGGACATACCTCGGGGAGCTGTTTTTT